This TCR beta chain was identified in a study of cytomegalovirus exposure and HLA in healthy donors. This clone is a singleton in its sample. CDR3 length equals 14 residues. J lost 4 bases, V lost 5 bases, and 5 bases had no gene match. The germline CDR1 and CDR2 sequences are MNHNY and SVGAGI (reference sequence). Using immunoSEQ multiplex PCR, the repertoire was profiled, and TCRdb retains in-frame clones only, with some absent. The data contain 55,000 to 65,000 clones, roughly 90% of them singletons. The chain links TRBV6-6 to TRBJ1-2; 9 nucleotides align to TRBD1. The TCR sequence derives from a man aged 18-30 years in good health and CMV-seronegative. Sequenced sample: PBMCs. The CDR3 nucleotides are TGTGCCAGCAGTGCGACAGGGGGGACCTATGGCTACACCTTC. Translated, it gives CASSATGGTYGYTF.